This T cell receptor (beta chain) came from a study of cytomegalovirus exposure and HLA in healthy donors. The PCR used 60 Vbeta and 13 Jbeta primers. Method: immunoSEQ multiplex PCR; TCRdb's copy keeps in-frame clones and lacks some. The data hold 60,000 to 100,000 clones, with 78% observed a single time. General study findings and limits: Investigators reported around 150 TCR beta chains as tied to cytomegalovirus.

Comments on this clone: What it binds is unknown.

Sequences were obtained from PBMCs. The TCR originated in a male donor in good health and CMV-seropositive.

The CDR3 region is CASSHRGEQYF. The CDR3 DNA is TGTGCCAGCAGCCACCGGGGCGAGCAGTACTTC. The chain joins TRBV7-8 to TRBJ2-7; perhaps TRBD2 as D (5 bases). Germline V CDR1 and CDR2: SGHVS, FQNEAQ. V was pared by 5 bases and J by 6 bases, with 8 bases between. The CDR3 has 11 amino acids.